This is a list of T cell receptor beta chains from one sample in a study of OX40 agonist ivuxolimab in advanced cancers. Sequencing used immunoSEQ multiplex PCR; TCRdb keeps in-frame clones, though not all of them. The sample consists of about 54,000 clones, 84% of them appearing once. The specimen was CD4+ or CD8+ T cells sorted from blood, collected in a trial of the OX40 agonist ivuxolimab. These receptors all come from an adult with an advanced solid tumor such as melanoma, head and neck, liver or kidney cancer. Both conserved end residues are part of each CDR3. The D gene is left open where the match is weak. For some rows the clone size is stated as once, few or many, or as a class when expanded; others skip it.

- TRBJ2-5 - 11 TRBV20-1 TGCAGTGCTATACAGGGCGTGGGACAGTACTTC CSAIQGVGQYF
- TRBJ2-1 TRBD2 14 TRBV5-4 TGTGCCAGCAGCAAGCGGGAGGGCCGGAATGAGCAGTTCTTC CASSKREGRNEQFF
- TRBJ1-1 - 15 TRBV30 TGTGCCTGGAGTGGTGGAGGGCAGGATAACACTGAAGCTTTCTTT CAWSGGGQDNTEAFF
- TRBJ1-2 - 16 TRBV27 TGTGCCAGCAGTTTGGGGTGGGCAGGCGCCACCTATGGCTACACCTTC CASSLGWAGATYGYTF
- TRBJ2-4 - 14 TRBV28 TGTGCCAGCAGTGAACAGGGATTCATGAACATTCAGTACTTC CASSEQGFMNIQYF
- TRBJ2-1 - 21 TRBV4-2 TGTGCCAGCAGCCAAGATCCCCCTCCTAGCGCCCCCCGGGGGTCTTACAATGAGCAGTTCTTC CASSQDPPPSAPRGSYNEQFF
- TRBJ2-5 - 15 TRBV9 TGTGCCAGCAGCGTAGCACAGGGCGGACAAGAGACCCAGTACTTC CASSVAQGGQETQYF
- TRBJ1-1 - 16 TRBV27 TGTGCCAGCAGTTTATCCCTGAGGGGACGGGGCACTGAAGCTTTCTTT CASSLSLRGRGTEAFF
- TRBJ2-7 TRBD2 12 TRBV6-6 TGTGCCAGCAGTAGAGCGGGAGTCGAGCAGTACTTC CASSRAGVEQYF
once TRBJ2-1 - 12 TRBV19 TGTGCCAGTAGTTTCCTAGCCAATGAGCAGTTCTTC CASSFLANEQFF
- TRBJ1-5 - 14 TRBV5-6 TGTGCCAGCAGCTTGCGCGAGACTCCGGAGGCCCAGCATTTT CASSLRETPEAQHF